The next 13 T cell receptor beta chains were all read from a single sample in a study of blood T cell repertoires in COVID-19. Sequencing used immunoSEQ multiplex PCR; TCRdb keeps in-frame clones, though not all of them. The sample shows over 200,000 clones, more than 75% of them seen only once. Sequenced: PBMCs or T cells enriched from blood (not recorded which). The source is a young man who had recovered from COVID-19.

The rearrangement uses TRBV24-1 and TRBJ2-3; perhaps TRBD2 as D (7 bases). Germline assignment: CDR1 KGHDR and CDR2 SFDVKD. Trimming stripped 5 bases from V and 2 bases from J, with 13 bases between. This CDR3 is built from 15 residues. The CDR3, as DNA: TGTGCCACCAGTGGTCCCGGGGGGCCCACAGATACGCAGTATTTT. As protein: CATSGPGGPTDTQYF.

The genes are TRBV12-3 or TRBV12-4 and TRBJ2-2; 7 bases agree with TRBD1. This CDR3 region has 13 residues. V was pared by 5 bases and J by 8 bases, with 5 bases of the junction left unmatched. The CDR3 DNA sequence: TGTGCCAGCAGTAATCACAGGGGAGGGGAGCTGTTTTTT. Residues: CASSNHRGGELFF.

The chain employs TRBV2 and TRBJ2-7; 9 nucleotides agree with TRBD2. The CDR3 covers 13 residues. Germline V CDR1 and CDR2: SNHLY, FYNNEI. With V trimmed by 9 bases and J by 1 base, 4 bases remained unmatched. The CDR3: CARSTSGSYEQYF. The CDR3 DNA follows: TGTGCCAGATCGACTAGCGGTTCCTACGAGCAGTACTTC.

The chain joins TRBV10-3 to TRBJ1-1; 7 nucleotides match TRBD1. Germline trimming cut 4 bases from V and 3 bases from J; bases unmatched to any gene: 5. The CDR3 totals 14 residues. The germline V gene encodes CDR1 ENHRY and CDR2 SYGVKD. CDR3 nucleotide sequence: TGTGCCATCAGTGGGACAGGACGGGACACTGAAGCTTTCTTT. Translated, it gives CAISGTGRDTEAFF.

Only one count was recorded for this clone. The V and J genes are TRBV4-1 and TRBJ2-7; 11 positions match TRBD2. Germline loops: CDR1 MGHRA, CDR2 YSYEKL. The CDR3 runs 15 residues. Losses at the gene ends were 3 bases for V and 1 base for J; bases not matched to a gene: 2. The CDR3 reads CASSHVAGGSYEQYF. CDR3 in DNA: TGCGCCAGCAGCCACGTAGCGGGAGGGTCCTACGAGCAGTACTTC.

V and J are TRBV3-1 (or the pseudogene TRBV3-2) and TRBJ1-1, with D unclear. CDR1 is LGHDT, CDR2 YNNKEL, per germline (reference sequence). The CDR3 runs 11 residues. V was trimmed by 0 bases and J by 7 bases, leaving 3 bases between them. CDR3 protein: CASSQESEAFF. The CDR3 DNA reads TGTGCCAGCAGCCAAGAGAGTGAAGCTTTCTTT.

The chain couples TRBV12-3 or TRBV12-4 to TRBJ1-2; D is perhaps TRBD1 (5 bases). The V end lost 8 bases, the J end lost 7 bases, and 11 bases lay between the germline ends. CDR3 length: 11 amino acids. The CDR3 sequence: CASANRGGYTF. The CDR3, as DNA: TGTGCCAGCGCCAATAGGGGTGGCTACACCTTC.

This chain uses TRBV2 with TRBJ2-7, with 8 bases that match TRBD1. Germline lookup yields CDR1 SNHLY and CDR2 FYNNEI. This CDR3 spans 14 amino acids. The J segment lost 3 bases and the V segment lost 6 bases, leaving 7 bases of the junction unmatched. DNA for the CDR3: TGTGCCAGCAGCGGACAGGGTACGGGCTACGAGCAGTACTTC. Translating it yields CASSGQGTGYEQYF.

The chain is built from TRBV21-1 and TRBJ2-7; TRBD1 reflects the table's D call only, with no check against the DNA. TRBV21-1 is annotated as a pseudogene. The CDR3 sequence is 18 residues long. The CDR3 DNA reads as TGTGCCAGCAGCAAGCCACCAAAGGACAGGCTGCCTTTTCACGAGCAGTACTTC. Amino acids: CASSKPPKDRLPFHEQYF.

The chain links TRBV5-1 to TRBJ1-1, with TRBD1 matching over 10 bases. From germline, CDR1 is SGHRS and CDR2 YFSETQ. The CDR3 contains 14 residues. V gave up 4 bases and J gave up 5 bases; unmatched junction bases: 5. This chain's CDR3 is CASSGGTGVTEAFF. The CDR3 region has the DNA TGCGCCAGCAGCGGCGGGACAGGGGTTACTGAAGCTTTCTTT.

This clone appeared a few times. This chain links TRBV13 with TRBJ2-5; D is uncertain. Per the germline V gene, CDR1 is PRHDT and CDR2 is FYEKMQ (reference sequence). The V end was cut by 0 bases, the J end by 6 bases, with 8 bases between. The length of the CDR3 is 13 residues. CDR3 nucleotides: TGTGCCAGCAGCTTAGGCTCGCGGCAGACCCAGTACTTC. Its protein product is CASSLGSRQTQYF.

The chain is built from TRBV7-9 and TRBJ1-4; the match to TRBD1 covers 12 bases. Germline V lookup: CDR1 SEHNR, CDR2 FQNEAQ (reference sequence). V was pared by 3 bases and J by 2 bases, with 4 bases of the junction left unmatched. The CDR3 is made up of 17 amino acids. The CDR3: CASSLPGQGATNEKLFF. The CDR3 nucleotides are TGTGCCAGCAGCTTGCCGGGACAGGGGGCTACTAATGAAAAACTGTTTTTT. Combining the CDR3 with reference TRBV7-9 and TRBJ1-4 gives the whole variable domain DTGVSQNPRHKITKRGQNVTFRCDPISEHNRLYWYRQTLGQGPEFLTYFQNEAQLEKSRLLSDRFSAERPKGSFSTLEIQRTEQGDSAMYLCASSLPGQGATNEKLFFGSGTQLSVL.

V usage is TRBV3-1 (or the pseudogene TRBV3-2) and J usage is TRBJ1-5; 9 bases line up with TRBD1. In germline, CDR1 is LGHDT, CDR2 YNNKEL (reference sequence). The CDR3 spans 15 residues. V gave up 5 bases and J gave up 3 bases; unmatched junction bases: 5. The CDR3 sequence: CASSVQGADNQPQHF. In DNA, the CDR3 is TGTGCCAGCAGCGTACAGGGGGCGGACAATCAGCCCCAGCATTTT.